This entry describes one T cell receptor beta chain. Its antigen is not yet known. No base quality information exists; no much larger clone differs at one position. These data come from a study of breast tumors, draining lymph nodes, adjacent tissues (dated by TCRdb to the mid-2010s). Regarding the complete study: Breast cancer patients provided tumor, adjacent nontumor tissue and axillary lymph nodes, and the study compared the TCR beta repertoires across these three sources. The study aimed to assess the relationships and possible T-cell exchange between tumor, surrounding tissue and draining lymph node repertoires in human breast cancer. General findings and caveats noted by the study authors: Tumors showed preferential V and J gene usage, and their T-cell repertoire diversity fell below that of lymph nodes yet above that of nontumor tissue. The data were judged consistent with most tumor T cells deriving from the lymph node and then expanding within tumor tissue. The study presented the conclusion that tumor T cells originate in lymph nodes as consistent with a hypothesis, not as something directly demonstrated. Tumor and nontumor tissue repertoires were found to be significantly more similar in luminal-like than in basal-like breast cancer.

The reads were generated on an Illumina HiSeq 2000. TCR beta chain libraries were generated through multiplex PCR amplification. The amplified TCR beta chain products were analyzed by high-throughput sequencing. TCRdb took the public reads, trimmed them with fastp at Q25, ran MiXCR for clone calling and kept in-frame beta chains. One record per CDR3 amino acid sequence lists the most common genes and DNA. The sample data list some 130,000 distinct CDR3 sequences, and about 20% of these were observed just once. The top ten hold about 3.7% of the sample. Including cysteine and phenylalanine, the CDR3 has 13 amino acids. The sequence is cut down to CDR3 DNA, 39 bases in frame from base 1. V drops 6 bases and J drops 5 bases, leaving 16 bases in between. The germline V gene (reference sequence) specifies DFQATT as CDR1 and SNEGSKA as CDR2. The lymph node samples were taken from the axillary draining lymph nodes of breast cancer patients.

The specimen was axillary lymph node tissue. The TCR sequence derives from a female donor with breast cancer. Some clones in this sample may be carry-over from other donors' samples. The chain employs TRBV20-1 and TRBJ2-5; the D gene cannot be named for sure. The CDR3 amino acid sequence is: CSATNGTQETQYF. Read as DNA, the sequence is TGCAGTGCAACTAACGGAACCCAGGAGACCCAGTACTTC.